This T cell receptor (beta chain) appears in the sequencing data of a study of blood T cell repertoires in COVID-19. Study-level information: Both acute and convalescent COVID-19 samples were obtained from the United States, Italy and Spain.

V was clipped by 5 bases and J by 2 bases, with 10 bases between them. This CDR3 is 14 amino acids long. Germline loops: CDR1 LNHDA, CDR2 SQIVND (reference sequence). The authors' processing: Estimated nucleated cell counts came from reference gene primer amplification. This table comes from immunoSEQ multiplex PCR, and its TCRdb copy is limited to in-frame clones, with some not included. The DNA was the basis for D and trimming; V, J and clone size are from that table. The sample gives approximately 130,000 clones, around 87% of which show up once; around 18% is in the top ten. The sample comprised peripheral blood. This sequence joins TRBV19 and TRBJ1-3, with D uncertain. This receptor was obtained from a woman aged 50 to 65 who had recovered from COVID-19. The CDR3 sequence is CASSPAATGNTIYF. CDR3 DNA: TGTGCCAGTAGTCCAGCGGCAACTGGAAACACCATATATTTT.